This paragraph covers one T cell receptor (beta chain) sequence. Its antigen is unknown. V lost 5 bases and J 4 bases, leaving 14 bases between the germline ends. The germline V gene encodes CDR1 SQVTM and CDR2 ANQGSEA. The CDR3 contains 13 residues. TCRdb processed the reads anew with MiXCR; each CDR3 protein has one entry. The sample lists around 99,000 distinct CDR3 sequences; about 30% were seen once. The entry originates in a study of T cell repertoires in cytomegalovirus infection. This TCR was recovered from a human donor in good health (CMV status not recorded). Some clones in this sample may be carry-over from other donors' samples. The material sequenced was CD8+ T cells from cultured PBMCs, taken from culture after CMV antigen stimulation. The chain carries TRBV29-1 and TRBJ1-2, with TRBD1 as a possible D gene (5 bases). CDR3 coding DNA: TGCAGCGTTCTGCCCGGGGGGATCTATGGCTACACCTTC. It codes for CSVLPGGIYGYTF.